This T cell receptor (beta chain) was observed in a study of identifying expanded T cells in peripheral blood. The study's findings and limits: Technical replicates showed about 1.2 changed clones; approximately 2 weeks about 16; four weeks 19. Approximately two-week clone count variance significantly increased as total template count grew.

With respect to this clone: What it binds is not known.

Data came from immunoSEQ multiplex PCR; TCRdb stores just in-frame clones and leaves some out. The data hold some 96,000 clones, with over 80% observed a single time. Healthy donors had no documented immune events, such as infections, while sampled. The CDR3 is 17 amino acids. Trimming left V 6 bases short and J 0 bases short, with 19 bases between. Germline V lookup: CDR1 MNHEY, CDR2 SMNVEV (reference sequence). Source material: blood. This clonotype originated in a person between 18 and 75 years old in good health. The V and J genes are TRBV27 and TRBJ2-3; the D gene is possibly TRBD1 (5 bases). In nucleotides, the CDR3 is TGTGCCAGCAGCCAACACCAAAGGGGAACTAGCACAGATACGCAGTATTTT. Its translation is CASSQHQRGTSTDTQYF.